This record concerns one T cell receptor beta chain sequence. Its antigen has not been determined. No base-level quality is on record; no much larger clone is a single base apart. This entry comes from a study of blood T cell repertoires in COVID-19 (dated by TCRdb to between 2020 and 2021). Notes on the research overall: Samples from collaborators originated in the United States, Italy and Spain and spanned both the acute and convalescent phases of COVID-19. The material from the prospective study consisted of cDNA or gDNA derived from T cells, B-cell-depleted T cells, or PBMCs. Deeply sampled blood TCRbeta repertoires from subjects exposed to, actively infected with, or recovered from COVID-19 were included in the dataset. The repertoires were released in a freely available public database intended as a resource for research on the immune response to SARS-CoV-2. Samples came from the ongoing ImmuneRACE study (first 160 participants) plus 1,254 subjects from 6 global collaborators. The sample metadata nearly always contained a de-identified subject ID, COVID-19 status, age in years and sex. Where available, HLA class I and class II types were taken from metadata supplied by the sample provider and were not determined by assay-based typing.

The collaborating institutions used their own protocols to collect whole blood in K2EDTA tubes. Collaborator samples were shipped for TCRbeta analysis as frozen whole blood, isolated PBMCs, or DNA extracted from either sample type. The immunoSEQ Assay, a bias-controlled multiplex PCR, was used to amplify TCRbeta CDR3 regions from genomic DNA. Regarding the original processing steps: Nucleated cell counts per sample were estimated from amplification of reference gene primers within the assay. To quantify the absolute abundance of each unique TCRbeta CDR3 rearrangement, sequence reads were collapsed and filtered. For each sample, productive Simpson clonality was calculated as the square root of Simpson's diversity index across productive rearrangements. The source is immuneACCESS, and TCRdb retained only in-frame sequences with V and J called. Part of the clones is not carried over; for the studies checked, unresolved V genes explain less than half of this, and the remainder is unexplained. That table furnishes V, J and clone size, whereas the DNA furnished D and trimming. In all, the sample holds approximately 130,000 clones, and 70% to 80% of those were seen once. The top ten hold 10% to 12% of the sample.

The paper's findings and limits, for the study overall: How much clinical and demographic metadata was included differed by source and by participant, and the metadata was provided uncurated.

CDR1 SQVTM and CDR2 ANQGSEA are derived from the germline V gene. Including the terminal cysteine and phenylalanine, the CDR3 comprises 15 residues. The CDR3 DNA has 45 bases and is translated from base 1. Relative to germline, V is 4 bases shorter and J is 4 bases shorter, with 18 bases between their ends. The chain is assembled from TRBV29-1 and TRBJ2-3; perhaps TRBD2 is the D gene, with 7 bases matching. The sequenced sample consisted of peripheral blood. This receptor was obtained from a human donor in a cohort sampled during active COVID-19. The nucleotide sequence reads TGCAGCGTTGCGCGCGGGGGCTACCCAGCAGATACGCAGTATTTT. Its translation reads: CSVARGGYPADTQYF.